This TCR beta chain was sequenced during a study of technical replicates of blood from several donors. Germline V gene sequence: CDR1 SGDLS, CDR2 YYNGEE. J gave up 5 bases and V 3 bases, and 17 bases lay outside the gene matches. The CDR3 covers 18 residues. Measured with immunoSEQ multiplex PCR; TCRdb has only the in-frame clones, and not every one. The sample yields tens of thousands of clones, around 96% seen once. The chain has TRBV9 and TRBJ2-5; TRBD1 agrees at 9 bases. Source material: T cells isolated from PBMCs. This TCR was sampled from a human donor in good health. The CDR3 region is CASSERDAGTGYPETQYF. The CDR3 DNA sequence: TGTGCCAGCAGCGAAAGAGATGCCGGGACAGGGTATCCGGAGACCCAGTACTTC.